This T cell receptor (beta chain) was obtained from a study of blood T cell repertoires in COVID-19. The study drew participants aged about 18 to 95 years from fewer than 30 US areas. In the original analysis: For nucleated cells, counts were estimated from reference gene primer amplification. Assay used: immunoSEQ multiplex PCR; TCRdb lists only in-frame clones, some missing. The DNA was the basis for D and trimming; V, J and clone size are from that table. The sample carries about 400,000 clones, about nine tenths recorded once. The specimen sequenced was PBMCs or T cells enriched from blood (not recorded which). The clonotype originates from a woman aged 30 to 39 who had recovered from COVID-19.

CDR3 nucleotides: TGTGCCAGCAGCTTAAAGGGGCCGAGGCCCCAGCATTTT. Protein: CASSLKGPRPQHF. The chain recombines TRBV7-9 with TRBJ1-5, with D perhaps TRBD1 (5 bases). Trimming removed 2 bases at V and 9 bases at J, with 11 bases between. Germline CDR1 SEHNR, CDR2 FQNEAQ (reference sequence). This CDR3 comprises 13 residues.